This entry lists 3 T cell receptor beta chains sequenced from one sample in a study of blood T cell repertoires in COVID-19. The protocol was immunoSEQ multiplex PCR, while the TCRdb copy is restricted to in-frame clones and leaves out a portion. This sample has fewer than 400,000 clones, with around 87% found just once. Material: PBMCs or T cells enriched from blood (not recorded which). Receptor source: a woman between 45 and 60 years old who had recovered from COVID-19.

This chain links TRBV2 with TRBJ1-4; maybe TRBD1 (5 bases). Germline-derived CDR1 and CDR2 are SNHLY and FYNNEI. This CDR3 comprises 15 residues. Deletions cut 5 bases from V and 5 bases from J, with 15 bases between. The CDR3 nucleotides read TGTGCCAGCAGTTCCCTCCGGGGGGTAAATGAAAAACTGTTTTTT. Protein product: CASSSLRGVNEKLFF.

The V and J genes are TRBV6-2 or TRBV6-3 and TRBJ2-3, with TRBD1 matching over 8 bases. CDR3 length equals 18 residues. From germline, CDR1 is MNHEY and CDR2 SVGEGT. The junction had 10 bases not matched to a gene; V was cut back by 2 bases and J by 0 bases. CDR3 nucleotide sequence: TGTGCCAGCAGTTACCCTGATTGGACAGGGACTAGCACAGATACGCAGTATTTT. Protein product: CASSYPDWTGTSTDTQYF.

The V gene is TRBV28, the J gene TRBJ1-1; D uncertain. CDR3 length: 14 residues. CDR1 is MDHEN, CDR2 SYDVKM, per germline. Trimming stripped 5 bases from V and 1 base from J, with 11 bases between. The CDR3 DNA follows: TGTGCCAGCAGTCGGGGTTTGGGGAACACTGAAGCTTTCTTT. Protein: CASSRGLGNTEAFF.